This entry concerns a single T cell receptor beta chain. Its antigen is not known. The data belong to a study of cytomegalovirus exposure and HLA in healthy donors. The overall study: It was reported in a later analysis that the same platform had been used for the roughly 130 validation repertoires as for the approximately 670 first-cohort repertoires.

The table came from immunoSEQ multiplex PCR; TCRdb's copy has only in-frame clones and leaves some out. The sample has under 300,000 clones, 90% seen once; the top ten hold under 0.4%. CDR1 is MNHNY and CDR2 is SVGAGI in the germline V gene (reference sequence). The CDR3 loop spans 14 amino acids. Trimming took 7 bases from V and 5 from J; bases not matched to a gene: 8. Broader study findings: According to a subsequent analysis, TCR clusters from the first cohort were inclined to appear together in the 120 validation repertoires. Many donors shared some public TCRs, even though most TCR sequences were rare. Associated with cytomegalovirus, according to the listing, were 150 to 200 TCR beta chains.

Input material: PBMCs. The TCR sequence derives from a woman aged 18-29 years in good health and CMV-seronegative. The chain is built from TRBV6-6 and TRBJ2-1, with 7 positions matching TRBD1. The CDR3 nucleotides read TGTGCCAGCACCCACGACAGGGCGGACAATGAGCAGTTCTTC. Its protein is CASTHDRADNEQFF.